The 5 T cell receptor beta chains in this list originate from one sample, sequenced in a study of identical twins (dated by TCRdb to 2015 to 2016). Receptor amplification or capture employed 5' RACE. Sequencing relied on an Illumina HiSeq 2000. TCRdb reprocessed the public reads (quality trimming at Q25 with fastp, clone calling with MiXCR) and kept in-frame beta chains. When rows share a CDR3 protein, they turn into one entry using the most common DNA and genes. The sample profile shows a few hundred thousand distinct CDR3 sequences; around 24% of them were found once. The ten largest account for around 3% of the sample. In addition, the sample was reused for a study of T cells expressing NK-cell markers.

The sample was CD4+ T cells sorted from blood. These TCRs come from a woman under 30 in good health.

This clonotype showed up just a few times. This chain connects TRBV3-1 to TRBJ2-7; weak D call: TRBD2 (6 bases). Trimming removed 4 bases at V and 6 bases at J, with 13 bases between. Germline V CDR1 and CDR2: LGHDT, YNNKEL (reference sequence). This CDR3 has 13 residues. In DNA, the CDR3 is TGTGCCAGCAGCCGCCCGGTGGGGGGCGAGCAGTACTTC. Translated: CASSRPVGGEQYF.

This clonotype has only a few counts. The rearrangement joins TRBV14 to TRBJ2-4, with a tentative D call TRBD2 (5 bases). V gave up 0 bases and J gave up 0 bases, with 12 bases separating them. The CDR3 runs 17 residues. Looked up from germline, CDR1 is SGHDN and CDR2 is FVKESK. The CDR3 sequence is CASSQETRGLAKNIQYF. CDR3 DNA sequence: TGTGCCAGCAGCCAAGAAACTAGAGGATTAGCCAAAAACATTCAGTACTTC.

This sequence joins TRBV20-1 and TRBJ2-7, with 7 bases fitting TRBD2. Germline CDR1 reads DFQATT; CDR2 reads SNEGSKA (reference sequence). Losses at the gene ends were 3 bases for V and 0 bases for J; bases not matched to a gene: 5. The CDR3 loop spans 14 amino acids. The CDR3 DNA is TGCAGTGCTAGCAAAGCGGGGAGCTCCTACGAGCAGTACTTC. Encoded protein: CSASKAGSSYEQYF.

CDR3 DNA sequence: TGTGCCAGCAGTGGGAAAATAAGTCAGCCCCAGCATTTT. It encodes CASSGKISQPQHF. The chain employs TRBV6-1 and TRBJ1-5; D remains unclear. CDR3 length equals 13 residues. Germline CDR1 is MNHNS and CDR2 is SASEGT. The V end was cut by 4 bases, the J end by 6 bases, with 10 bases between.

Only a few counts were recorded for this clonotype. This chain uses TRBV10-3 with TRBJ1-6; TRBD1 agrees at 11 bases. There are 13 residues in the CDR3. The ends lost 6 bases at V and 8 bases at J; junction bases unmatched: 0. Germline lookup yields CDR1 ENHRY and CDR2 SYGVKD. The CDR3 bases are TGTGCCATCAGGGGACAGGGGGATTCACCCCTCCACTTT. It specifies CAIRGQGDSPLHF.